The 20 T cell receptor beta chains in this list originate from one sample, sequenced in a study of blood T cell repertoires in COVID-19. The protocol was immunoSEQ multiplex PCR, while the TCRdb copy is restricted to in-frame clones and leaves out a portion. The sample includes about 69,000 clones, approximately 84% of them seen just once. The source material was peripheral blood. The source of these receptors is a man aged 35-49 years with COVID-19, enrolled during active disease.

The chain is built from TRBV5-1 and TRBJ2-3; 9 bases line up with TRBD1. Losses at the gene ends were 4 bases for V and 3 bases for J; bases not matched to a gene: 6. There are 15 residues in the CDR3. The germline V gene has CDR1 SGHRS and CDR2 YFSETQ. The CDR3 here is CASSLGQGWTDTQYF. The CDR3 DNA reads as TGCGCCAGCAGCCTAGGACAGGGGTGGACAGATACGCAGTATTTT.

V is TRBV3-1 (or the pseudogene TRBV3-2) and J is TRBJ2-1; 7 nucleotides agree with TRBD2. CDR1 is LGHDT, CDR2 YNNKEL, per germline (reference sequence). This CDR3 spans 15 amino acids. The V and J ends lost 7 bases and 2 bases, in that order; junction bases with no gene match: 8. The DNA of the CDR3 is TGTGCCAGCACCAGGAGCGGGACGACCTACAATGAGCAGTTCTTC. It translates to CASTRSGTTYNEQFF.

The chain combines TRBV10-1 with TRBJ2-1; D uncertain. The germline gives CDR1 WNHNN, CDR2 SYGVQD (reference sequence). This CDR3 region has 14 residues. V was cut by 2 bases and J by 1 base, with 6 bases left in between. The CDR3 DNA is TGCGCCAGCAGTGAGGGCAGGTCCTACAATGAGCAGTTCTTC. This codes for CASSEGRSYNEQFF.

This clone is a singleton in its sample. The V gene is TRBV2, the J gene TRBJ1-1; unclear D gene. This CDR3 contains 14 residues. V lost 1 base and J 2 bases, leaving 8 bases between the germline ends. Germline lookup yields CDR1 SNHLY and CDR2 FYNNEI. The chain's CDR3 is CASSEVSFNTEAFF. The CDR3 nucleotides are TGTGCCAGCAGTGAAGTTTCATTTAACACTGAAGCTTTCTTT.

The chain links TRBV11-2 to TRBJ2-1, with no clear D. Germline V gene lookup returns CDR1 SGHAT and CDR2 FQNNGV. Trimming left V 6 bases short and J 8 bases short, with 11 bases between. The CDR3 spans 12 residues. CDR3 nucleotide sequence: TGTGCCAGCAGTCCCCAAGAGCATGAGCAGTTCTTC. Amino acid sequence: CASSPQEHEQFF.

The V and J genes are TRBV7-2 and TRBJ1-3; D ambiguous. The V end was cut by 5 bases, the J end by 2 bases, with 10 bases between. CDR1 and CDR2 (germline): SGHTA, FQGNSA. The CDR3 runs 14 residues. The CDR3 DNA reads as TGTGCCAGCAGCATGGTTGGAGCTGGAAACACCATATATTTT. This codes for CASSMVGAGNTIYF. Together with reference TRBV7-2 and TRBJ1-3, the CDR3 gives the full variable domain: GAGVSQSPSNKVTEKGKDVELRCDPISGHTALYWYRQSLGQGLEFLIYFQGNSAPDKSGLPSDRFSAERTGGSVSTLTIQRTQQEDSAVYLCASSMVGAGNTIYFGEGSWLTVV.

The J gene is TRBJ2-1, the V gene TRBV3-1 (or the pseudogene TRBV3-2), with 10 bases aligning to TRBD1. The CDR3 contains 15 residues. J gave up 3 bases and V 1 base, and 0 bases lay outside the gene matches. CDR1 and CDR2 (germline): LGHDT, YNNKEL (reference sequence). The CDR3 DNA is TGTGCCAGCAGCCAAGGGGACAGGGGCTACAATGAGCAGTTCTTC. Protein: CASSQGDRGYNEQFF.

The chain has TRBV11-2 and TRBJ2-7, with 8 bases fitting TRBD1. Germline loops: CDR1 SGHAT, CDR2 FQNNGV. This CDR3 has 15 amino acids. The trim removed 5 bases at V and 3 bases at J, leaving 9 bases unmatched. The CDR3 nucleotides read TGTGCCAGCAGCCCCGGGACAGGCGTTTTCTACGAGCAGTACTTC. Its translation is CASSPGTGVFYEQYF. The full variable domain, with the rest looked up from reference TRBV11-2 and TRBJ2-7, is EAGVAQSPRYKIIEKRQSVAFWCNPISGHATLYWYQQILGQGPKLLIQFQNNGVVDDSQLPKDRFSAERLKGVDSTLKIQPAKLEDSAVYLCASSPGTGVFYEQYFGPGTRLTVT.

The chain uses TRBV30 and TRBJ1-1, with D possibly being TRBD1 (5 bases). CDR3 length: 13 amino acids. Trimming took off 2 bases at V and 3 bases at J, with 10 bases between the two ends. CDR1 is GTSNPN, CDR2 SVGIG, per germline (reference sequence). Here the CDR3 DNA reads TGTGCCTGGAGTAAAGAGACAGACACTGAAGCTTTCTTT. Protein product: CAWSKETDTEAFF.

V and J are TRBV30 and TRBJ1-5; a possible D gene is TRBD1 (5 bases). Between the trimmed V and J ends, which lost 5 bases and 0 bases, there was a span of 11 bases. The CDR3 runs to 14 residues. Germline assignment: CDR1 GTSNPN and CDR2 SVGIG (reference sequence). The CDR3 DNA sequence: TGTGCCTGGGGGACTGCGTATAGCAATCAGCCCCAGCATTTT. This encodes CAWGTAYSNQPQHF.

This clone has only a few counts. Other DNA sequences within the sample encode an identical CDR3. This rearrangement joins TRBV19 to TRBJ1-3; 8 nucleotides align to TRBD1. The CDR3 sequence is 14 residues long. V lost 6 bases and J lost 4; bases outside the gene matches: 5. Germline V gives CDR1 LNHDA, CDR2 SQIVND (reference sequence). Here the CDR3 reads CASRRTGSGNTIYF. The CDR3 nucleotides are TGTGCCAGTAGAAGGACAGGGTCCGGAAACACCATATATTTT. The variable domain in full, with the rest retrieved from reference TRBV19 and TRBJ1-3, is DGGITQSPKYLFRKEGQNVTLSCEQNLNHDAMYWYRQDPGQGLRLIYYSQIVNDFQKGDIAEGYSVSREKKESFPLTVTSAQKNPTAFYLCASRRTGSGNTIYFGEGSWLTVV.

The rearrangement links TRBV7-8 to TRBJ2-5; TRBD2 aligns across 14 bases. Germline V CDR1 and CDR2: SGHVS, FQNEAQ. This CDR3 contains 16 residues. The trim removed 2 bases at V and 5 bases at J, leaving 4 bases unmatched. CDR3 in DNA: TGTGCCAGCAGCTTACAGACTAGCGGGGGGGCTGAGACCCAGTACTTC. Its protein product is CASSLQTSGGAETQYF.

This chain links TRBV5-1 with TRBJ2-3, with D uncertain. CDR3 length: 13 residues. Trimming cost V 4 bases and J 1 base, with 7 bases left between them. The V gene's germline CDR1 is SGHRS and CDR2 YFSETQ. CDR3 coding DNA: TGCGCCAGCAGCCCTGCGGGCACAGATACGCAGTATTTT. It translates to CASSPAGTDTQYF.

The V and J genes are TRBV30 and TRBJ1-2; 8 bases line up with TRBD1. The junction had 4 bases not matched to a gene; V was cut back by 6 bases and J by 4 bases. The CDR3 is 12 residues long. In germline, CDR1 is GTSNPN, CDR2 SVGIG (reference sequence). The CDR3: CACSTGVYGYTF. As DNA, the CDR3 is TGTGCCTGCTCGACAGGGGTCTATGGCTACACCTTC.

Written as DNA, the CDR3 is TGTGCCAGCAGTTCCCTTGGACAGGGAAATGAAAAACTGTTTTTT. It translates to CASSSLGQGNEKLFF. The J gene is TRBJ1-4, the V gene TRBV27; 8 nucleotides match TRBD1. The CDR3 has 15 residues. J lost 5 bases, V lost 4 bases, and 6 bases had no gene match. Germline V gene sequence: CDR1 MNHEY, CDR2 SMNVEV (reference sequence).

This clone showed up just once. This chain connects TRBV6-5 to TRBJ1-2; the match to TRBD1 covers 7 bases. Trimming at V came to 1 base and at J to 5 bases, leaving 4 bases not matched to a gene. This CDR3 region has 14 residues. In germline, CDR1 is MNHEY, CDR2 SVGAGI. The CDR3 region is CASSYLGQNYGYTF. DNA for the CDR3: TGTGCCAGCAGTTACTTGGGACAGAATTATGGCTACACCTTC.

The chain employs TRBV5-6 and TRBJ1-6; 9 bases fit TRBD1. Germline V gives CDR1 SGHDT, CDR2 YYEEEE. V lost 2 bases, J lost 5 bases, and 14 bases stayed unmatched. The CDR3 runs to 19 residues. The CDR3 spells CASSLGKTGGLQNNSPLHF. The DNA for the CDR3 is TGTGCCAGCAGCTTAGGGAAAACAGGGGGCCTTCAAAATAATTCACCCCTCCACTTT.

As to this clone: One end of the junction does not line up with germline, which may come from a read error. The chain is built from TRBV2 and TRBJ2-3; D unclear. CDR1 is SNHLY and CDR2 is FYNNEI in the germline V gene. CDR3 length: 10 amino acids. CDR3 in amino acids: CASSEALLRF. In DNA form, the CDR3 reads TGTGCCAGCAGTGAAGCGCTTCTCCGGTTT.

The rearrangement links TRBV14 to TRBJ2-2, with TRBD1 matching 9 bases. The V and J ends lost 5 bases and 5 bases, in that order; junction bases with no gene match: 9. The CDR3 has 16 residues. CDR1 is SGHDN and CDR2 is FVKESK in the germline V gene. CDR3 sequence: CASSTGGTGLTGELFF. The CDR3 DNA is TGTGCCAGCAGCACTGGCGGGACAGGGCTAACCGGGGAGCTGTTTTTT.

This clone was recorded only once. V and J are TRBV2 and TRBJ2-5; possibly TRBD1 for D (5 bases). The length of the CDR3 is 13 residues. The V gene's germline CDR1 is SNHLY and CDR2 FYNNEI. V dropped 8 bases and J dropped 7 bases, with 17 bases sitting between them. CDR3 coding DNA: TGTGCCAGCGGGTTGACAGCCCCCGGGACCCAGTACTTC. It encodes CASGLTAPGTQYF. Combining the CDR3 with reference TRBV2 and TRBJ2-5 gives the whole variable domain EPEVTQTPSHQVTQMGQEVILRCVPISNHLYFYWYRQILGQKVEFLVSFYNNEISEKSEIFDDQFSVERPDGSNFTLKIRSTKLEDSAMYFCASGLTAPGTQYFGPGTRLLVL.